Listed here are 21 T cell receptor beta chains from one sample, sequenced in a study of vaccination effects on CD4 cells after COVID-19 (dated by TCRdb to between 2021 and 2024). Receptors were amplified or captured by the immunoSEQ multiplex PCR assay. TCRdb obtained this table from immuneACCESS and retained in-frame rearrangements with V and J assigned. These tables miss some clones; where compared with another copy, unresolved V genes account for less than half of the shortfall, and the remainder is unexplained. Present in this sample are about 38,000 clones, 82% of which were seen just once. The leading ten clones occupy roughly 2.1% of the sample. In the ViraFEST assay, PBMC were stimulated with viral peptide pools, and antigen-specific CD4+ T cell clonotypes were then identified by expansion using TCR sequencing. After less than 13 days of culture, CD4+ T cells were isolated with the EasySep CD4+ T cell isolation kit. Participants received two doses of either the BNT162b2 or the mRNA-1273 mRNA SARS-CoV-2 vaccine.

These receptors have no identified antigens. Sequencing used CD4+ T cells from PBMCs cultured with HCoV-NL63 spike peptides, obtained after COVID-19 vaccination. Explained via the paper, the cell subset or site label denotes: HCoV-NL63 spike overlapping peptide pool stimulation. The origin of the receptors is a human donor who received a COVID-19 vaccine. Some clones in this sample may be carry-over from other donors' samples.

The genes are TRBV5-6 and TRBJ2-7; TRBD2 might be the D (6 bases). The germline V gene has CDR1 SGHDT and CDR2 YYEEEE. V lost 3 bases, J lost 2 bases, and 9 bases lay in between. The CDR3 extends over 13 amino acids. The DNA for the CDR3 is TGTGCCAGCAGCTCGGGACTGGCCTACGAGCAGTACGTC. It yields the protein CASSSGLAYEQYV.

The chain recombines TRBV29-1 with TRBJ2-3, with 8 bases fitting TRBD1. CDR1 is SQVTM and CDR2 is ANQGSEA in the germline V gene. The CDR3 spans 15 residues. V shed 0 bases, J shed 4 bases, and the junction held 6 bases outside the gene matches. The CDR3 loop is CSVEDRRRGPDTQYF. DNA for the CDR3: TGCAGCGTTGAAGATCGTCGCAGGGGGCCAGATACGCAGTATTTT.

This sequence joins TRBV5-5 and TRBJ2-1; 8 nucleotides line up with TRBD1. The ends lost 4 bases at V and 3 bases at J; junction bases unmatched: 9. The CDR3 is 16 amino acids. The germline gives CDR1 SGHKS, CDR2 YYEKEE (reference sequence). The DNA for the CDR3 is TGTGCCAGCAGCCCTAGGGACAGGTGGAACTACAATGAGCAGTTCTTC. Translation: CASSPRDRWNYNEQFF.

In this sample, this clone turned up once. The rearrangement joins TRBV10-2 to TRBJ2-2; a weak D match, TRBD2 (6 bases). Germline V gives CDR1 WSHSY, CDR2 SAAADI. The CDR3 spans 15 residues. V was trimmed by 7 bases and J by 4 bases, leaving 16 bases between them. CDR3 bases: TGCGCCAGCATGGTGGAGGGCGTTGGCACCGGGGAGCTGTTTTTT. It translates to CASMVEGVGTGELFF.

The chain is built from TRBV5-5 and TRBJ1-6; TRBD1 matches at 7 bases. Germline V CDR1 and CDR2: SGHKS, YYEKEE (reference sequence). The V gene end was trimmed by 0 bases and the J gene end by 7 bases; junction bases not matched to a gene: 4. This CDR3 contains 15 residues. The CDR3 DNA sequence: TGTGCCAGCAGCTTGGGACCGGGACAGAATTCACCCCTCCACTTT. Translating gives CASSLGPGQNSPLHF.

The table lists this clone with a count of one. The rearrangement joins TRBV20-1 to TRBJ1-1; D might be TRBD1 (5 bases). V lost 3 bases and J 6 bases, leaving 23 bases between the germline ends. There are 16 residues in the CDR3. In germline, CDR1 is DFQATT, CDR2 SNEGSKA (reference sequence). CDR3 nucleotide sequence: TGCAGTGCTAGTGGGGCCCAGCTTGGGAGGAGGGCTGAAGCTTTCTTT. This codes for CSASGAQLGRRAEAFF.

This clone came up a few times. The gene calls are TRBV7-2 and TRBJ2-7; no firm D call. Per the germline V gene, CDR1 is SGHTA and CDR2 is FQGNSA. This CDR3 is built from 13 residues. V lost 1 base to trimming and J lost 3 bases, with 7 bases between them. The CDR3 protein is CASSLDKHYEQYV. In DNA, the CDR3 is TGTGCCAGCAGCTTAGACAAGCACTACGAGCAGTACGTC.

The rearrangement links TRBV6-5 to TRBJ2-3, with a weak D call TRBD2 (6 bases). The CDR3 consists of 12 residues. Germline assignment: CDR1 MNHEY and CDR2 SVGAGI. V was cut by 6 bases and J by 9 bases, with 13 bases left in between. DNA for the CDR3: TGTGCCAGCAGAACGGGGGAATGGACGCAGTATTTT. This sequence encodes CASRTGEWTQYF.

This clone was observed a few times. The V gene is TRBV5-1, the J gene TRBJ1-2; D is ambiguous. The CDR3 contains 15 residues. V was trimmed by 0 bases and J by 4 bases, leaving 13 bases between them. The germline gives CDR1 SGHRS, CDR2 YFSETQ. The CDR3 sequence is CASSLVVGRFYGYTF. CDR3 bases: TGCGCCAGCAGCTTGGTTGTTGGTCGGTTCTATGGCTACACCTTC. Using reference TRBV5-1 and TRBJ1-2 for the parts outside the CDR3, the full variable domain is KAGVTQTPRYLIKTRGQQVTLSCSPISGHRSVSWYQQTPGQGLQFLFEYFSETQRNKGNFPGRFSGRQFSNSRSEMNVSTLELGDSALYLCASSLVVGRFYGYTFGSGTRLTVV.

This chain joins TRBV3-1 (or the pseudogene TRBV3-2) and TRBJ1-2, with 9 bases identical to TRBD1. CDR3 length equals 16 residues. Unmatched junction bases numbered 10, after V lost 1 base and J lost 7 bases. The germline V gene has CDR1 LGHDT and CDR2 YNNKEL (reference sequence). The CDR3 region has the DNA TGTGCCAGCAGCCAAGGCGGTGGTTACAGGGGGCTTGGCTACACCTTC. As protein: CASSQGGGYRGLGYTF.

This clone came up once. The gene calls are TRBV18 and TRBJ2-5; no clear D. The germline V and J ends were trimmed by 6 bases and 1 base, with 15 bases remaining between them. This CDR3 contains 15 residues. Germline-derived CDR1 and CDR2 are KGHSH and LQKENI. DNA for the CDR3: TGTGCCAGCTCCCCCCCGCGAACCAGCCAAGAGACCCAGTACTTC. Amino acids: CASSPPRTSQETQYF.

This sequence joins TRBV10-1 and TRBJ2-1; TRBD2 aligns across 13 bases. Trimming cost V 6 bases and J 0 bases; bases outside gene matches: 11. Germline V lookup: CDR1 WNHNN, CDR2 SYGVQD (reference sequence). This CDR3 comprises 19 residues. The CDR3 region has the DNA TGCGCCAGCAGCATTAGGACTAGCGGGGGCCCCAGCTCCTACAATGAGCAGTTCTTC. Translating gives CASSIRTSGGPSSYNEQFF.

The chain employs TRBV6-5 and TRBJ2-5; D might be TRBD1 (5 bases). This CDR3 contains 15 residues. V dropped 7 bases and J dropped 3 bases, with 18 bases sitting between them. CDR1 is MNHEY, CDR2 SVGAGI, per germline. This chain's CDR3 is CASNTGSALEETQYF. Written as DNA, the CDR3 is TGTGCCAGCAATACAGGCTCGGCCTTGGAAGAGACCCAGTACTTC.

The chain carries TRBV1 and TRBJ2-7; TRBD2 is taken as the D call from the table, unchecked against the DNA. TRBV1 has pseudogene status. The CDR3 sequence is 18 residues long. The CDR3: CTSSPGLAGGISSYEQYV. CDR3 sequence (DNA): TGCACCAGCAGCCCGGGACTAGCGGGGGGCATAAGCTCCTACGAGCAGTACGTC.

This clone was seen a single time. This chain uses TRBV2 with TRBJ1-1; 8 positions match TRBD1. V lost 6 bases and J lost 0; bases outside the gene matches: 3. The CDR3 is 14 residues long. Looked up from germline, CDR1 is SNHLY and CDR2 is FYNNEI. CDR3 region: CASRRTGLNTEAFF. CDR3 coding DNA: TGTGCCAGCAGAAGGACAGGGTTGAACACTGAAGCTTTCTTT.

The chain recombines TRBV6-2 or TRBV6-3 with TRBJ1-5; D may be TRBD1 (6 bases). CDR1 and CDR2 from the germline V gene are MNHEY and SVGEGT. V shed 0 bases and J shed 3 bases, with 15 bases lying between them. This CDR3 contains 17 residues. The CDR3 here is CASSYSRIQGNNQPQHF. Written as DNA, the CDR3 is TGTGCCAGCAGTTACTCGAGAATTCAGGGGAACAATCAGCCCCAGCATTTT.

The chain has TRBV14 and TRBJ2-5, with D possibly matching TRBD2 (6 bases). The germline V gene encodes CDR1 SGHDN and CDR2 FVKESK. V was clipped by 1 base and J by 3 bases, with 6 bases between them. The length of the CDR3 is 13 residues. CDR3 amino acids: CASSQVAEETQYF. The CDR3 nucleotides read TGTGCCAGCAGCCAAGTAGCGGAAGAGACCCAGTACTTC.

The rearrangement joins TRBV6-2 or TRBV6-3 to TRBJ2-7; possible D gene TRBD1, 5 bases. V was cut by 4 bases and J by 1 base, with 8 bases left in between. Germline V gene lookup returns CDR1 MNHEY and CDR2 SVGEGT. This CDR3 comprises 13 residues. Here the CDR3 DNA reads TGTGCCAGCAGTTCAGGGCAGTCCTACGAGCAGTACGTC. It encodes CASSSGQSYEQYV.

The genes are TRBV5-1 and TRBJ2-1; TRBD1 is a possible D gene (5 bases). CDR3 length: 16 residues. V lost 1 base to trimming and J lost 4 bases, with 15 bases between them. Per germline, CDR1 SGHRS and CDR2 YFSETQ. CDR3 DNA: TGCGCCAGCAGCTTGCTGGGGCCTCGAATTTACAATGAGCAGTTCTTC. It specifies CASSLLGPRIYNEQFF.

The chain links TRBV4-1 to TRBJ1-6; D not resolved. V was clipped by 1 base and J by 3 bases, with 7 bases between them. Germline V gene lookup returns CDR1 MGHRA and CDR2 YSYEKL. The CDR3 has 15 amino acids. CDR3 sequence reads: CASSQGSGYNSPLHF. The CDR3 region has the DNA TGCGCCAGCAGCCAAGGGTCAGGCTATAATTCACCCCTCCACTTT.

This clone was picked up one time. V usage is TRBV24-1 and J usage is TRBJ2-1, with 9 bases identical to TRBD2. V dropped 3 bases and J dropped 5; count of bases not matched to a gene: 7. Germline assignment: CDR1 KGHDR and CDR2 SFDVKD. The length of the CDR3 is 16 residues. CDR3 nucleotide sequence: TGTGCCACCAGTGATCAAGGAGCGGGGGGTGACAATGAGCAGTTCTTC. This gives the protein CATSDQGAGGDNEQFF.